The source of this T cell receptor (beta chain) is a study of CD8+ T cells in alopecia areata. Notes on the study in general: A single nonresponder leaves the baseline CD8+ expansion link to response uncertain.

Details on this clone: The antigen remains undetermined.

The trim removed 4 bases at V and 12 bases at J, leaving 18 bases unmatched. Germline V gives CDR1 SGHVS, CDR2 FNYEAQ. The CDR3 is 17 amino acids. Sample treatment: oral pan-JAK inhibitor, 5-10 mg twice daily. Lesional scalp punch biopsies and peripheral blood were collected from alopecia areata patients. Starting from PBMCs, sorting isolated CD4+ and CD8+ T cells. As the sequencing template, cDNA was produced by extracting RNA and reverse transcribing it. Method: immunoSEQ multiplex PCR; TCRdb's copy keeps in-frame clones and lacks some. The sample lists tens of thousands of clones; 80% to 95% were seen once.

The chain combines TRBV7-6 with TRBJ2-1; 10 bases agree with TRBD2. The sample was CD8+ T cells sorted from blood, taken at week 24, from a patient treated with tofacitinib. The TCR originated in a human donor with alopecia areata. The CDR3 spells CASSSQEASGRYTRQFF. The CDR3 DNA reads TGTGCCAGCAGCTCCCAAGAGGCTAGCGGGAGATATACGAGGCAGTTCTTC.